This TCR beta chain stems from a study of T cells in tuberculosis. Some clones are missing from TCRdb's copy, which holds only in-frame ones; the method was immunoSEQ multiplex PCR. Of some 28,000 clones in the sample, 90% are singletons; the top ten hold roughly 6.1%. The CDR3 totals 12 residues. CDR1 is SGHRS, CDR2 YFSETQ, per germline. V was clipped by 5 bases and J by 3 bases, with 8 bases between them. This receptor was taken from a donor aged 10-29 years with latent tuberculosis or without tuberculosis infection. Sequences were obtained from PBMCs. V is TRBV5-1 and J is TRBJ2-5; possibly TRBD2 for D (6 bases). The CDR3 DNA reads TGCGCCAGCAGATCGGGGGAAGAGACCCAGTACTTC. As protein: CASRSGEETQYF.